The 23 T cell receptor beta chains below come from one sample, sequenced in a study of T cell repertoires in cytomegalovirus infection. TCRdb called the reads again in MiXCR, with one record for every CDR3 protein. This table has more than 150,000 distinct CDR3 sequences, 17% appearing once. Sample: CD8+ T cells from PBMCs. Source of these receptors: a human donor in good health (CMV status not recorded). Some clones in this sample may be carry-over from other donors' samples.

This clonotype was observed a few times. V and J are TRBV7-3 and TRBJ1-2; D not certain. Germline V gene lookup returns CDR1 SGHTA and CDR2 FQGTGA. This CDR3 comprises 16 residues. Trimming took off 5 bases at V and 1 base at J, with 17 bases between the two ends. The CDR3 loop is CASSPLLQEDNYGYTF. In nucleotides, the CDR3 is TGTGCCAGCAGCCCCCTTTTGCAGGAGGATAACTATGGCTACACCTTC.

This clonotype showed up many times. This chain links TRBV7-9 with TRBJ2-1, with D uncertain. Germline V lookup: CDR1 SEHNR, CDR2 FQNEAQ (reference sequence). Trimming cost V 2 bases and J 0 bases, with 8 bases left between them. This CDR3 has 15 amino acids. DNA of the CDR3: TGTGCCAGCAGCTTATCAGAATCCTCCTACAATGAGCAGTTCTTC. Encoded protein: CASSLSESSYNEQFF.

The rearrangement joins TRBV5-6 to TRBJ1-1, with TRBD1 as a possible D gene (5 bases). Germline V CDR1 and CDR2: SGHDT, YYEEEE. The CDR3 runs 12 residues. Trimming pared 5 bases from V and 4 bases from J, leaving 9 bases between. As DNA, the CDR3 is TGTGCCAGCAGTAGGGGTTCCACTGAAGCTTTCTTT. As protein: CASSRGSTEAFF.

This clonotype was detected many times. J is TRBJ2-5 and V is TRBV7-2, with D hard to call. The CDR3 consists of 13 residues. Trimming removed 3 bases from V and 4 bases from J, with 9 bases in between. The germline CDR1 and CDR2 sequences are SGHTA and FQGNSA. DNA of the CDR3: TGTGCCAGCAGCTTCACAGTCAGAGAGACCCAGTACTTC. It codes for CASSFTVRETQYF.

The chain recombines TRBV7-6 with TRBJ2-2; tentatively, D is TRBD1 (6 bases). Germline V gene data show CDR1 as SGHVS and CDR2 as FNYEAQ. Trimming took off 1 base at V and 0 bases at J, with 6 bases between the two ends. The CDR3 extends over 15 amino acids. The CDR3 sequence: CASSLGQANTGELFF. For the CDR3, the DNA is TGTGCCAGCAGCTTAGGACAGGCGAACACCGGGGAGCTGTTTTTT.

Only a few counts were recorded for this clonotype. This rearrangement joins TRBV11-2 to TRBJ2-2, with D hard to call. V was clipped by 6 bases and J by 5 bases, with 10 bases between them. This CDR3 spans 13 amino acids. Germline V gene sequence: CDR1 SGHAT, CDR2 FQNNGV. The CDR3 sequence: CASRGRMTGELFF. CDR3 in DNA: TGTGCCAGCAGAGGCAGAATGACCGGGGAGCTGTTTTTT.

The chain links TRBV12-3 or TRBV12-4 to TRBJ2-7, with D perhaps TRBD1 (6 bases). Between the trimmed V and J ends, which lost 6 bases and 6 bases, there was a span of 27 bases. The CDR3 covers 17 residues. This CDR3 reads CASSARGQTADEAEQYF. The CDR3 DNA sequence: TGTGCCAGCAGCGCTCGAGGACAGACAGCCGATGAAGCCGAGCAGTACTTC.

The rearrangement links TRBV28 to TRBJ2-1; TRBD2 might be the D (6 bases). Per germline, CDR1 MDHEN and CDR2 SYDVKM. The ends were cut back, 3 bases at V and 5 bases at J, with 17 bases in the middle. The CDR3 is made up of 16 amino acids. CDR3 in DNA: TGTGCCAGCAGTTTCCCCCGGGCCGGGAGTGACAATGAGCAGTTCTTC. Translation gives CASSFPRAGSDNEQFF.

The rearrangement joins TRBV7-2 to TRBJ2-3; D unclear. From germline, CDR1 is SGHTA and CDR2 FQGNSA. V was clipped by 2 bases and J by 2 bases, with 8 bases between them. This CDR3 comprises 14 residues. Here the CDR3 DNA reads TGTGCCAGCAGCTTAAACGGGCTCACAGATACGCAGTATTTT. It yields the protein CASSLNGLTDTQYF. Together with reference TRBV7-2 and TRBJ2-3, the CDR3 gives the full variable domain: GAGVSQSPSNKVTEKGKDVELRCDPISGHTALYWYRQSLGQGLEFLIYFQGNSAPDKSGLPSDRFSAERTGGSVSTLTIQRTQQEDSAVYLCASSLNGLTDTQYFGPGTRLTVL.

V and J are TRBV6-1 and TRBJ2-7; D unclear. Germline loops: CDR1 MNHNS, CDR2 SASEGT. CDR3 length: 13 amino acids. The germline V and J ends were trimmed by 5 bases and 0 bases, with 8 bases remaining between them. The chain's CDR3 is CASSTELSYEQYF. The CDR3 DNA is TGTGCCAGCAGTACAGAGCTCTCCTACGAGCAGTACTTC.

This clonotype was seen more than once but under ten times. The J gene is TRBJ1-6, the V gene TRBV7-8; D is uncertain. Trimming stripped 2 bases from V and 10 bases from J, with 15 bases between. CDR3 length: 15 residues. Germline-derived CDR1 and CDR2 are SGHVS and FQNEAQ. DNA for the CDR3: TGTGCCAGCAGCTTAAATGCCTACCCTAACTCACCCCTCCACTTT. Its protein product is CASSLNAYPNSPLHF.

The rearrangement links TRBV4-3 to TRBJ1-3, with 8 bases matching TRBD1. Trimming cost V 0 bases and J 4 bases; bases outside gene matches: 8. The germline CDR1 and CDR2 sequences are LGHNA and YSLEER. The CDR3 is made up of 17 amino acids. CDR3 nucleotides: TGCGCCAGCAGCCAAGATCTTTTGGACAGGGCAGGAAACACCATATATTTT. Translated: CASSQDLLDRAGNTIYF.

The chain combines TRBV7-9 with TRBJ2-5, with 9 bases aligning to TRBD1. The junction had 5 bases not matched to a gene; V was cut back by 4 bases and J by 5 bases. Germline CDR1 reads SEHNR; CDR2 reads FQNEAQ (reference sequence). There are 14 residues in the CDR3. DNA of the CDR3: TGTGCCAGCAGCTCAGGACAGGGGATGGAGACCCAGTACTTC. Translating gives CASSSGQGMETQYF.

This clonotype was observed a few times. The chain uses TRBV11-2 and TRBJ2-7; D not resolved. The CDR3 spans 17 residues. The germline CDR1 and CDR2 sequences are SGHAT and FQNNGV. V was shortened by 1 base and J by 1 base, with 17 bases between the two germline ends. In DNA, the CDR3 is TGTGCCAGCAGCTTAGTCGGCGGCCGTACCCGGTCCTACGAGCAGTACTTC. Translating gives CASSLVGGRTRSYEQYF.

V and J are TRBV7-8 and TRBJ2-3; the match to TRBD2 covers 7 bases. J was trimmed by 2 bases and V by 0 bases; bases with no gene match: 5. Germline-derived CDR1 and CDR2 are SGHVS and FQNEAQ. The length of the CDR3 is 16 residues. DNA for the CDR3: TGTGCCAGCAGCTTAGCGGCTAGCGGTAACACAGATACGCAGTATTTT. As protein: CASSLAASGNTDTQYF. Drawing the rest from reference TRBV7-8 and TRBJ2-3, the complete variable domain is GAGVSQSPRYKVAKRGQDVALRCDPISGHVSLFWYQQALGQGPEFLTYFQNEAQLDKSGLPSDRFFAERPEGSVSTLKIQRTQQEDSAVYLCASSLAASGNTDTQYFGPGTRLTVL.

The V call is TRBV6-2 or TRBV6-3, the J call TRBJ2-7; D is unclear. The ends were cut back, 2 bases at V and 6 bases at J, with 8 bases in the middle. The CDR3 is 12 amino acids. Per the germline V gene, CDR1 is MNHEY and CDR2 is SVGEGT. The CDR3 sequence: CASSYVGSEQYF. The CDR3, as DNA: TGTGCCAGCAGTTACGTGGGTTCCGAGCAGTACTTC.

The genes are TRBV7-2 and TRBJ2-1, with D possibly being TRBD1 (6 bases). Trimming shortened V by 2 bases and J by 10 bases, and 15 bases separated the two germline ends. The CDR3 contains 14 residues. The germline gives CDR1 SGHTA, CDR2 FQGNSA. The CDR3 protein is CASSLTQGIIEQFF. In nucleotides, the CDR3 is TGTGCCAGCAGCTTAACTCAGGGGATCATCGAGCAGTTCTTC. Full variable domain (outside the CDR3, taken from reference TRBV7-2 and TRBJ2-1): GAGVSQSPSNKVTEKGKDVELRCDPISGHTALYWYRQSLGQGLEFLIYFQGNSAPDKSGLPSDRFSAERTGGSVSTLTIQRTQQEDSAVYLCASSLTQGIIEQFFGPGTRLTVL.

This clonotype has a handful of counts. The chain joins TRBV6-2 or TRBV6-3 to TRBJ1-1, with a possible D match to TRBD1 (5 bases). Trimming removed 4 bases from V and 5 bases from J, with 14 bases in between. The CDR3 covers 14 residues. Germline V gives CDR1 MNHEY, CDR2 SVGEGT. The DNA for the CDR3 is TGTGCCAGCAGTTCGCAGGGAACTGGGACTGAAGCTTTCTTT. This gives the protein CASSSQGTGTEAFF.

This clonotype was seen a few times. The chain has TRBV25-1 and TRBJ1-6, with TRBD1 as a possible D gene (6 bases). V lost 4 bases to trimming and J lost 10 bases, with 11 bases between them. CDR3 length: 13 amino acids. Germline CDR1 reads MGHDK; CDR2 reads SYGVNS. CDR3 sequence: CASSGGGMSPLHF. The CDR3 DNA follows: TGTGCCAGCAGTGGAGGGGGGATGTCACCCCTCCACTTT.

The chain recombines TRBV7-9 with TRBJ2-7, with 7 bases fitting TRBD2. Germline-derived CDR1 and CDR2 are SEHNR and FQNEAQ (reference sequence). The CDR3 is 17 amino acids. The junction had 9 bases not matched to a gene; V was cut back by 1 base and J by 0 bases. In DNA form, the CDR3 reads TGTGCCAGCAGCTTAGTAACAGGCCTAGCGGTCTCCTACGAGCAGTACTTC. Translating gives CASSLVTGLAVSYEQYF.

The V gene is TRBV28, the J gene TRBJ2-3; no clear D. Between the trimmed V and J ends, which lost 8 bases and 13 bases, there was a span of 13 bases. The CDR3 totals 10 residues. Germline CDR1 and CDR2: MDHEN and SYDVKM. Written as DNA, the CDR3 is TGTGCCAGCGGATTTCATGTTGAGTATTTT. Residues: CASGFHVEYF.

The CDR3 protein is CASSQRDQAGDTGELFF. The CDR3 nucleotides are TGTGCCAGCAGCCAAAGGGATCAAGCGGGAGACACCGGGGAGCTGTTTTTT. The chain employs TRBV14 and TRBJ2-2, with 8 nucleotides matching TRBD2. CDR1 is SGHDN, CDR2 FVKESK, per germline. CDR3 length: 17 amino acids. V trimming: 2 bases; J trimming: 3 bases; junction bases outside the gene matches: 8.

The chain couples TRBV7-1 to TRBJ2-5, with 9 nucleotides matching TRBD1. TRBV7-1 is marked as an open reading frame, function uncertain. Trimming took 9 bases from V and 5 from J; bases not matched to a gene: 16. This CDR3 contains 16 residues. As DNA, the CDR3 is TGTGCCAGTACCCCCGCGGGGACAGGGCATCGGGAGACCCAGTACTTC. Its protein is CASTPAGTGHRETQYF.